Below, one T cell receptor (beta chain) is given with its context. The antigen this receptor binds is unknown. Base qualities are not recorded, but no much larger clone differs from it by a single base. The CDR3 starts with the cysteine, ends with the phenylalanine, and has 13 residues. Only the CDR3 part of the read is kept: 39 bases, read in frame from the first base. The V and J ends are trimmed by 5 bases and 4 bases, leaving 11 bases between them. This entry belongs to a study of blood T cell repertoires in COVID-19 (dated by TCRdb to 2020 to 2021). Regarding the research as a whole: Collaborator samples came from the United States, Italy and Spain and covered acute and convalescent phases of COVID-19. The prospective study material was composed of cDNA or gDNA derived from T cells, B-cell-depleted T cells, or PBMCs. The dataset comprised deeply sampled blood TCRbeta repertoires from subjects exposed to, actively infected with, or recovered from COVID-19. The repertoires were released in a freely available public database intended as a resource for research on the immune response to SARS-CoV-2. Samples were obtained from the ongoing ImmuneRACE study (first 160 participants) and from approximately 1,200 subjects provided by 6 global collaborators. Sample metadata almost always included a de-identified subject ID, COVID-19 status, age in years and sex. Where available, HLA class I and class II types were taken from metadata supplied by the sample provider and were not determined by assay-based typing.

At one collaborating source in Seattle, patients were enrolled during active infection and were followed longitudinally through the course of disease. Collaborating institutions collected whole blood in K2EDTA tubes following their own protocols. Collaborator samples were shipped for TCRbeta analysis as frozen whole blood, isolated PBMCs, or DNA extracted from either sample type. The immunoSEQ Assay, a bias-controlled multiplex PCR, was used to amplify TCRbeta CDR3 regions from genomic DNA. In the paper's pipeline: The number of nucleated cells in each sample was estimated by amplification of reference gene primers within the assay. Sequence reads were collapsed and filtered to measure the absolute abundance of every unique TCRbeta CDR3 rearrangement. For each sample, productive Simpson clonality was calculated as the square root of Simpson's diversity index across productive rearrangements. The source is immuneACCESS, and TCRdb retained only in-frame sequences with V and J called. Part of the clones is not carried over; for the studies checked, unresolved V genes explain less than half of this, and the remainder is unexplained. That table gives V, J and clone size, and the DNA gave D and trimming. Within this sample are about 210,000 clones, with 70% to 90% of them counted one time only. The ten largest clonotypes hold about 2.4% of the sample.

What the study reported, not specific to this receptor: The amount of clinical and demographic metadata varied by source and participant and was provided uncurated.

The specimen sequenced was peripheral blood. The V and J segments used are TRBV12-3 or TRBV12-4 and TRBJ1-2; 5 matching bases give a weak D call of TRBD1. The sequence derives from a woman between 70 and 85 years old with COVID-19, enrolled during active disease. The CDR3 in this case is CASSMAGFYGYTF. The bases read TGTGCCAGCAGTATGGCAGGGTTCTATGGCTACACCTTC.